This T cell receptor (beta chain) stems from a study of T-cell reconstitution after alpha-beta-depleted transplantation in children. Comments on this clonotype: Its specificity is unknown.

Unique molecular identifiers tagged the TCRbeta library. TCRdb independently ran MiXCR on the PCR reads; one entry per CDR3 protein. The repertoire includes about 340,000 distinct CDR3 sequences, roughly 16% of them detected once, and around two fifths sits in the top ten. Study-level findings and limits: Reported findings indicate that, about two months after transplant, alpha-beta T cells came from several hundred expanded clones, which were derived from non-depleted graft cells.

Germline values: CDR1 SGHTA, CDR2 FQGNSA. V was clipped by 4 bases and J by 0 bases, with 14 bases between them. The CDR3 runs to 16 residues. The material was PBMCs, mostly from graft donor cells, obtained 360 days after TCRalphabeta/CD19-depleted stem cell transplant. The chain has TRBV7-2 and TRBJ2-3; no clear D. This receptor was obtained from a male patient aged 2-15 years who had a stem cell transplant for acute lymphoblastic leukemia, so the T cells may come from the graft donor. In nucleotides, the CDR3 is TGTGCCAGCAGCTCTCCTAGGGCCACAAGCACAGATACGCAGTATTTT. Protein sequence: CASSSPRATSTDTQYF.